This TCR beta chain appears in the sequencing data of a study of blood T cell repertoires in COVID-19. The Seattle patients, enrolled during active infection, were followed longitudinally. Original processing methods: Nucleated cell counts were estimated from reference gene primer amplification. This table comes from immunoSEQ multiplex PCR, and its TCRdb copy is limited to in-frame clones, with some not included. V, J and clone size derive from that table, while D and trimming were established from the DNA sequence. Of around 220,000 clones in the sample, 70% to 90% were seen once. The sequence came from a woman aged 45-65 years with COVID-19, enrolled during active disease. Sequencing input: peripheral blood.

Here the CDR3 DNA reads TGTGCCAGCAGCTTAGACAGCCGGCAGGCTTATGCCAACGTCCTGACTTTC. Residues: CASSLDSRQAYANVLTF. The genes are TRBV7-2 and TRBJ2-6; D is unresolved. This CDR3 is 17 amino acids long. Trimming took off 1 base at V and 7 bases at J, with 17 bases between the two ends. In germline, CDR1 is SGHTA, CDR2 FQGNSA.